Each of the 10 T cell receptor beta chains below was sequenced from the same sample in a study of neurological immune-mediated disorders. Via MiXCR, TCRdb re-called the 5' RACE reads, giving one row per CDR3 protein. The data contain over 15,000 distinct CDR3 sequences, approximately 12% of them singletons. The sample taken for sequencing was CD8+ T cells from blood. These TCRs come from a woman aged 50 to 60 in good health.

This clonotype was detected many times. The rearrangement links TRBV10-2 to TRBJ2-1; 8 positions match TRBD2. This CDR3 comprises 14 residues. V shed 5 bases, J shed 0 bases, and the junction held 0 bases outside the gene matches. Looked up from germline, CDR1 is WSHSY and CDR2 is SAAADI. This CDR3 is CASSTSGSYNEQFF. CDR3 in DNA: TGCGCCAGCAGTACTAGCGGCTCCTACAATGAGCAGTTCTTC.

This clonotype was seen at least ten times. The gene calls are TRBV29-1 and TRBJ2-7; D may match TRBD1 or TRBD2 (5 bases each). This CDR3 spans 13 amino acids. In germline, CDR1 is SQVTM, CDR2 ANQGSEA. Trimming shortened V by 2 bases and J by 3 bases, and 11 bases separated the two germline ends. This chain's CDR3 is CSVELGTDYEQYF. CDR3 coding DNA: TGCAGCGTTGAATTGGGGACGGACTACGAGCAGTACTTC.

This clonotype was seen ten or more times. This sequence joins TRBV6-2 or TRBV6-3 and TRBJ2-7, with 7 bases fitting TRBD1. V gave up 0 bases and J gave up 3 bases; unmatched junction bases: 2. CDR3 length: 14 amino acids. Looked up from germline, CDR1 is MNHEY and CDR2 is SVGEGT. The CDR3, as DNA: TGTGCCAGCAGTTACTCCGGGACAGACTACGAGCAGTACTTC. As protein: CASSYSGTDYEQYF.

This clonotype was recorded many times. The chain carries TRBV3-1 and TRBJ2-7; D is undetermined. The CDR3 runs 15 residues. CDR1 and CDR2 from the germline V gene are LGHDT and YNNKEL (reference sequence). V was cut by 0 bases and J by 3 bases, with 12 bases left in between. The CDR3 here is CASSQDPGSSYEQYF. CDR3 bases: TGTGCCAGCAGCCAAGACCCGGGCAGTAGCTACGAGCAGTACTTC.

In this sample, this clonotype turned up many times. This chain uses TRBV19 with TRBJ1-1; 8 nucleotides agree with TRBD1. V was clipped by 3 bases and J by 4 bases; unmatched bases: 4. CDR3 length: 14 amino acids. From germline, CDR1 is LNHDA and CDR2 SQIVND (reference sequence). The CDR3 DNA sequence: TGTGCCAGTAGTATCCAGGGGGCGTCCACTGAAGCTTTCTTT. It specifies CASSIQGASTEAFF.

This clonotype showed up many times. The chain recombines TRBV20-1 with TRBJ2-3, with D tentatively TRBD2 (5 bases). V lost 2 bases to trimming and J lost 0 bases, with 15 bases between them. The CDR3 length is 16 residues. Per germline, CDR1 DFQATT and CDR2 SNEGSKA (reference sequence). CDR3 in DNA: TGCAGTGCTAGATGGCTAGCAGAGACTAGCACAGATACGCAGTATTTT. This translates into CSARWLAETSTDTQYF.

This clonotype has ten or more counts. V usage is TRBV4-2 and J usage is TRBJ2-7; D remains ambiguous. This CDR3 spans 16 amino acids. The germline CDR1 and CDR2 sequences are LGHNA and YNFKEQ. V was pared by 0 bases and J by 6 bases, with 18 bases between. The CDR3 nucleotides are TGTGCCAGCAGCCAAGAAGTCGACGCGTTTGTCGGCGAGCAGTACTTC. It translates to CASSQEVDAFVGEQYF.

There are many counts of this clonotype. This chain joins TRBV28 and TRBJ1-2; D is unresolved. The length of the CDR3 is 12 residues. V dropped 5 bases and J dropped 5 bases, with 9 bases sitting between them. Germline V lookup: CDR1 MDHEN, CDR2 SYDVKM. In DNA, the CDR3 is TGTGCCAGCAGTCTTAAGACGTATGGCTACACCTTC. This codes for CASSLKTYGYTF.

There are many counts of this clonotype. This chain links TRBV7-9 with TRBJ2-1; TRBD2 aligns across 9 bases. J lost 6 bases, V lost 6 bases, and 3 bases had no gene match. Germline-derived CDR1 and CDR2 are SEHNR and FQNEAQ (reference sequence). The CDR3 extends over 13 amino acids. The chain's CDR3 is CASRRGGSNEQFF. CDR3 coding DNA: TGTGCCAGCAGGCGGGGGGGGTCCAATGAGCAGTTCTTC.

In its sample, this clonotype was seen many times. This sequence joins TRBV20-1 and TRBJ2-7; no definite D call. V gave up 3 bases and J gave up 3 bases, with 12 bases separating them. This CDR3 comprises 13 residues. The germline V gene encodes CDR1 DFQATT and CDR2 SNEGSKA (reference sequence). The DNA of the CDR3 is TGCAGTGCTAGCTGGCCAGGCGGCTACGAGCAGTACTTC. Residues: CSASWPGGYEQYF.